The 4 T cell receptor beta chains listed next were all sequenced from one sample in a study of spatial heterogeneity in lung cancer. Study conclusions and caveats: Tumor mutation counts were tracked by expanded intratumoral alpha and beta TCR counts.

Time point indicated: sample taken at primary tumor resection. Antigen specificity for these receptors is unknown. TCRdb processed the 5' RACE reads anew with MiXCR; each CDR3 protein has one entry. Of over 10,000 distinct CDR3 sequences detected, approximately 5.6% appear once; the ten largest clones hold around 10%. Material: lung tumor tissue, obtained at surgery. These receptor sequences come from a female donor with early-stage non-small cell lung cancer.

This clonotype was observed at least ten times. The library was built for alpha chains, so this beta chain is an off-target read and its size means little. The rearrangement links TRBV3-1 to TRBJ1-3; D is unclear. Germline V gene sequence: CDR1 LGHDT, CDR2 YNNKEL (reference sequence). This CDR3 spans 17 amino acids. The V end was cut by 4 bases, the J end by 0 bases, with 16 bases between. The CDR3 here is CASSPGNRARSGNTIYF. In DNA form, the CDR3 reads TGTGCCAGCAGCCCAGGCAATCGGGCCCGCTCTGGAAACACCATATATTTT.

This clonotype was seen ten or more times. Little can be read into the size of this beta chain, an off-target read in a library designed for alpha chains. The chain recombines TRBV7-9 with TRBJ2-3; TRBD2 might be the D (6 bases). The CDR3 has 14 amino acids. CDR1 is SEHNR and CDR2 is FQNEAQ in the germline V gene (reference sequence). The ends were cut back, 3 bases at V and 4 bases at J, with 11 bases in the middle. The CDR3 DNA sequence: TGTGCCAGCAGCTTTTTTCCTAGCGCAGATACGCAGTATTTT. Its translation is CASSFFPSADTQYF.

This clonotype was picked up many times. Because the library targeted alpha chains, this beta chain is an off-target read whose size means little. This chain joins TRBV11-2 and TRBJ1-4, with TRBD1 identical over 7 bases. CDR1 and CDR2 (germline): SGHAT, FQNNGV. Trimming took 5 bases from V and 6 from J; bases not matched to a gene: 12. The CDR3 consists of 16 residues. DNA for the CDR3: TGTGCCAGCAGCCCGACAGGGAAGGGGAATTATGAAAAACTGTTTTTT. This gives the protein CASSPTGKGNYEKLFF.

The table lists this clonotype with many counts. This beta chain turned up in a library designed for alpha chains; as an off-target read, its abundance says little. This chain uses TRBV20-1 with TRBJ2-5, with TRBD2 matching over 12 bases. Losses at the gene ends were 3 bases for V and 5 bases for J; bases not matched to a gene: 16. The germline V gene has CDR1 DFQATT and CDR2 SNEGSKA (reference sequence). This CDR3 has 18 amino acids. CDR3 loop: CSARFPSGGAGFMETQYF. The CDR3 nucleotides read TGCAGTGCTAGGTTCCCTAGCGGGGGGGCTGGTTTCATGGAGACCCAGTACTTC.